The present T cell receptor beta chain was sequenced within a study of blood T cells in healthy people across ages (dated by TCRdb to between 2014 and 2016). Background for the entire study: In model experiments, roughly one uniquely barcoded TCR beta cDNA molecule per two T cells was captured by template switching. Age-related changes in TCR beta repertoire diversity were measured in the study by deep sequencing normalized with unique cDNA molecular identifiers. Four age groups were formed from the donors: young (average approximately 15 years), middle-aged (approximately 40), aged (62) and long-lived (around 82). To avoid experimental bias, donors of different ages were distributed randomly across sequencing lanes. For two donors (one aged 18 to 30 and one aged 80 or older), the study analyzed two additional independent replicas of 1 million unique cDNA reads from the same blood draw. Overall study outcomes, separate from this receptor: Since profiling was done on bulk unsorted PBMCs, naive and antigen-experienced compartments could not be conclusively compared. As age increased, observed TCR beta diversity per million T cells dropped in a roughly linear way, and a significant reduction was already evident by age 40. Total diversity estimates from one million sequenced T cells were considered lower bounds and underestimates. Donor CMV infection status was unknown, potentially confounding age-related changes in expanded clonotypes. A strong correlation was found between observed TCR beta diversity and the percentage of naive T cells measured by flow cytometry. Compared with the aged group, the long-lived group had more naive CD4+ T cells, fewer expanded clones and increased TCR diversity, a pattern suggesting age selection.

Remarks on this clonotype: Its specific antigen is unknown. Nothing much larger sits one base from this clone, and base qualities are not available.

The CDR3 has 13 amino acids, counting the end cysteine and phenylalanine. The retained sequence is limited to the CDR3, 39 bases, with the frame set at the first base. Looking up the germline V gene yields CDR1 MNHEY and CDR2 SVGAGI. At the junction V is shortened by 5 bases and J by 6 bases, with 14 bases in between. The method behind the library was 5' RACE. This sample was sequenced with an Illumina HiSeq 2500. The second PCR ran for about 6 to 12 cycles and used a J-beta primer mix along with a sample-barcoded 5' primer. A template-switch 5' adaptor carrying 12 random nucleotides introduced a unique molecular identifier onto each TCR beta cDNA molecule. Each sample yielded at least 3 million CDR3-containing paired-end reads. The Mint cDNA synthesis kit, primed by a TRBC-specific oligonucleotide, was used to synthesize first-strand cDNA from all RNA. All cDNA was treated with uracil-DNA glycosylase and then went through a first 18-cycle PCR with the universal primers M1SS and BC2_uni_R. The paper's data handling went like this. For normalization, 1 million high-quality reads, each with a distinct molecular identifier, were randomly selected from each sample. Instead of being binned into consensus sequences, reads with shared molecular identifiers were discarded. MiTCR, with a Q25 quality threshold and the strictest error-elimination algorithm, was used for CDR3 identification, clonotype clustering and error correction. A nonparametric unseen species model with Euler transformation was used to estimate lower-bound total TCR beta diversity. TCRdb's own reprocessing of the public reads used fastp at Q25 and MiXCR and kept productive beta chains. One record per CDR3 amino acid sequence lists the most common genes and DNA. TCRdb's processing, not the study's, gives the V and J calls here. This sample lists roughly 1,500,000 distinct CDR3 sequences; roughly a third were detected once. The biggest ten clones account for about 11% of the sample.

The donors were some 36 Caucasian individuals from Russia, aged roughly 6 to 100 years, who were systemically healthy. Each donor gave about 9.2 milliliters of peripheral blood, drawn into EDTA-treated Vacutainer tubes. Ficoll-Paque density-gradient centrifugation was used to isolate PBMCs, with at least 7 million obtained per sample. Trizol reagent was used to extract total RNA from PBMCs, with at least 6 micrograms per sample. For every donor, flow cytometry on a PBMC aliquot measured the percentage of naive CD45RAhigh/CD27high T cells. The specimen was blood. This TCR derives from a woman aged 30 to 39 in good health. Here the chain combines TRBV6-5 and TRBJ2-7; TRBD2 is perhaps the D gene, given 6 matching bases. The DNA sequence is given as TGTGCCAGCAGTGGGACTGGTACCCGCGAGCAGTACTTC. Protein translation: CASSGTGTREQYF.